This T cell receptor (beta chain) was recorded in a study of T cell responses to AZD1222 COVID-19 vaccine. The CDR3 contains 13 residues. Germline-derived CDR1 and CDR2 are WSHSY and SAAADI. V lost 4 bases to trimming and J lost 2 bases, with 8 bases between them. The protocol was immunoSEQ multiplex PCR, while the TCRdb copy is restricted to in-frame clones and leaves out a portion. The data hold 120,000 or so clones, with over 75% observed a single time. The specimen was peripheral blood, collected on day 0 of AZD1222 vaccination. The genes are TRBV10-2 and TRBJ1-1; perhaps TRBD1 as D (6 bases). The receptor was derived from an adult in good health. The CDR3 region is CASSGQENTEAFF. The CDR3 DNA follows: TGCGCCAGCAGTGGACAGGAAAACACTGAAGCTTTCTTT.